There are a few counts of the clone carrying this TCR beta chain. Its antigen is not known. The sample originates from a study of beta chain features in type 1 diabetes. All sorted populations exceeded 98% purity. General study points: The question of HLA type influencing TCRB rearrangement was one that remained unresolved here. Patients' naive, central memory and Treg TCRB repertoires seemed closer to one another than those of healthy donors.

Expressed TCRB transcripts were sequenced because the entire RNA isolate underwent reverse transcription. The assay was immunoSEQ multiplex PCR, and TCRdb's table has in-frame clones only and misses some. The profile shows more than 350,000 clones, approximately 10% of them singletons. The sequence was obtained from a young woman in good health. The specimen sequenced was naive CD4+ T cells from blood.

The CDR3: CASSLALGTFQYF. The DNA of the CDR3 is TGTGCCAGCAGCTTAGCGCTAGGGACATTTCAGTATTTT. The gene calls are TRBV7-8 and TRBJ2-3; a weak D match, TRBD1 (6 bases). The CDR3 is made up of 13 amino acids. The ends were cut back, 0 bases at V and 12 bases at J, with 13 bases in the middle. Germline V gene data show CDR1 as SGHVS and CDR2 as FQNEAQ. Full variable domain (outside the CDR3, taken from reference TRBV7-8 and TRBJ2-3): GAGVSQSPRYKVAKRGQDVALRCDPISGHVSLFWYQQALGQGPEFLTYFQNEAQLDKSGLPSDRFFAERPEGSVSTLKIQRTQQEDSAVYLCASSLALGTFQYFGPGTRLTVL.